Listed here are 12 T cell receptor beta chains from one sample, sequenced in a study of shared clonotypes between healthy human individuals. Assay: immunoSEQ multiplex PCR; the TCRdb copy retains only in-frame clones and omits some. The sample has some 580,000 clones, roughly 97% seen once. Source material: naive CD4+ T cells sorted from blood. Subset indicated: CD45RA+ positively selected. These receptors were taken from a woman aged 30 to 39 in good health.

The chain carries TRBV30 and TRBJ2-1, with 9 bases lining up with TRBD2. In germline, CDR1 is GTSNPN, CDR2 SVGIG (reference sequence). The CDR3 is made up of 15 amino acids. The V and J ends lost 4 bases and 6 bases, in that order; junction bases with no gene match: 10. The CDR3 loop reads CAWNRVASGANEQFF. The CDR3 bases are TGTGCCTGGAACCGGGTGGCTAGCGGGGCCAATGAGCAGTTCTTC.

The chain carries TRBV7-9 and TRBJ1-3, with unresolved D. The CDR3 contains 13 residues. V shed 4 bases and J shed 4 bases, with 8 bases lying between them. From germline, CDR1 is SEHNR and CDR2 FQNEAQ (reference sequence). The CDR3 region is CASSSPPGNTIYF. The CDR3 DNA reads as TGTGCCAGCAGCTCCCCCCCCGGAAACACCATATATTTT.

V and J are TRBV6-5 and TRBJ1-1; a possible D gene is TRBD1 (5 bases). V lost 4 bases and J 1 base, leaving 16 bases between the germline ends. Germline V gene lookup returns CDR1 MNHEY and CDR2 SVGAGI. The CDR3 has 16 amino acids. The CDR3 nucleotides are TGTGCCAGCAGTTTATGGTCCGGGACGGGGAACACTGAAGCTTTCTTT. It encodes CASSLWSGTGNTEAFF.

The V gene is TRBV27, the J gene TRBJ2-7; D possibly uses TRBD1 or TRBD2 (5 bases each). The germline gives CDR1 MNHEY, CDR2 SMNVEV (reference sequence). The CDR3 covers 16 residues. Trimming removed 6 bases at V and 1 base at J, with 19 bases between. Here the CDR3 reads CASSRLRGPQSYEQYF. For the CDR3, the DNA is TGTGCCAGCAGCCGGCTACGGGGCCCCCAATCCTACGAGCAGTACTTC.

V is TRBV6-5 and J is TRBJ2-3, with D hard to call. V dropped 0 bases and J dropped 1 base, with 8 bases sitting between them. This CDR3 is built from 15 residues. The germline CDR1 and CDR2 sequences are MNHEY and SVGAGI. The CDR3 bases are TGTGCCAGCAGTTACTCGAACGGACGCACAGATACGCAGTATTTT. It codes for CASSYSNGRTDTQYF.

The chain combines TRBV19 with TRBJ2-3; 7 bases line up with TRBD2. The CDR3 runs 18 residues. Per germline, CDR1 LNHDA and CDR2 SQIVND (reference sequence). The trim removed 3 bases at V and 6 bases at J, leaving 18 bases unmatched. DNA for the CDR3: TGTGCCAGTAGTATTCTCCCTTTTCCTAGCGGAGGGGCGGATACGCAGTATTTT. Translating gives CASSILPFPSGGADTQYF.

V usage is TRBV6-1 and J usage is TRBJ1-1; tentative D call: TRBD1 (6 bases). This CDR3 has 15 amino acids. Per the germline V gene, CDR1 is MNHNS and CDR2 is SASEGT. The ends were cut back, 0 bases at V and 9 bases at J, with 17 bases in the middle. The CDR3, as DNA: TGTGCCAGCAGTGAAGCGCAATTAGGGGGGGTTAAAGCTTTCTTT. It encodes CASSEAQLGGVKAFF.

The chain links TRBV10-3 to TRBJ2-1; 16 nucleotides line up with TRBD2. This CDR3 region has 16 residues. The V and J ends lost 2 bases and 10 bases, in that order; junction bases with no gene match: 5. CDR1 is ENHRY, CDR2 SYGVKD, per germline. For the CDR3, the DNA is TGTGCCATCAGTGAGGGGACTAGCGGGAGGGCCCGAGAGCAGTTCTTC. Its protein is CAISEGTSGRAREQFF.

The chain employs TRBV27 and TRBJ2-2; no clear D. The V gene's germline CDR1 is MNHEY and CDR2 SMNVEV (reference sequence). V shed 5 bases and J shed 7 bases, with 23 bases lying between them. CDR3 size: 17 residues. In DNA form, the CDR3 reads TGTGCCAGCAGTAGGGAAATTTTGGTCCCTGTGATCGGGGAGCTGTTTTTT. Protein: CASSREILVPVIGELFF.

The chain recombines TRBV27 with TRBJ2-1; 8 bases align to TRBD2. V lost 2 bases and J lost 0; bases outside the gene matches: 0. The CDR3 extends over 15 amino acids. The germline V gene has CDR1 MNHEY and CDR2 SMNVEV (reference sequence). CDR3 sequence: CASSLLAGSYNEQFF. CDR3 in DNA: TGTGCCAGCAGTTTACTAGCGGGCTCCTACAATGAGCAGTTCTTC.

The chain links TRBV4-1 to TRBJ2-5, with a possible D match to TRBD1 (5 bases). Between the trimmed V and J ends, which lost 0 bases and 7 bases, there was a span of 15 bases. Germline loops: CDR1 MGHRA, CDR2 YSYEKL. The CDR3 contains 15 residues. In nucleotides, the CDR3 is TGCGCCAGCAGCCAAGAAGGGGCAGCGAAAGGGACCCAGTACTTC. It is translated as CASSQEGAAKGTQYF.

Comment on this clone: This sample includes further DNA sequences coding for the same CDR3. V and J are TRBV10-3 and TRBJ2-5; TRBD1 matches 7 bases. Unmatched junction bases numbered 2, after V lost 6 bases and J lost 1 base. This CDR3 has 13 amino acids. The germline V gene has CDR1 ENHRY and CDR2 SYGVKD. The CDR3 sequence is CAIRGQPQETQYF. The CDR3 coding sequence is TGTGCCATCAGGGGACAGCCCCAAGAGACCCAGTACTTC.